This TCR beta chain is drawn from a study of cytomegalovirus exposure and HLA in healthy donors (dated by TCRdb to about 2017). Describing the broader study: According to a later analysis, the 110 or so validation repertoires were produced on the same platform as the approximately 600 repertoires of the first cohort. The study aimed to test whether cataloging public T cell receptors could reveal signatures of past pathogen exposure. In addition to the first cohort of about 650 subjects, a separate validation cohort of about 120 different subjects was used. High-throughput TCR immunosequencing, statistical association of individual TCRs with disease status, and machine learning were combined to predict cytomegalovirus infection status. Findings and caveats that apply to the study as a whole: The authors suggested that the approach could potentially be generalized to other disease states and immunological phenotypes. Three of the identified cytomegalovirus-associated TCR beta chains were confirmed in vitro to be specific for cytomegalovirus antigens. A later analysis lacked HLA typing for the validation cohort, so it scored co-occurrence in that cohort across all 120 or so repertoires. The classifier was reported to diagnose cytomegalovirus status with high specificity and sensitivity in both the original cohort and the validation cohort. Most TCR sequences were observed very rarely across donors, whereas some public TCRs were present in many individuals. Of the cluster scores, 94% were above 0 in a later analysis, which found that TCRs clustered in the first cohort also tended to co-occur in the approximately 110 validation repertoires. The study gave a list of 150 to 200 TCR beta chains associated with cytomegalovirus.

Libraries were made using the immunoSEQ multiplex PCR assay. The source study handled its data this way. A statistical classification framework was developed to diagnose cytomegalovirus status using the catalog of TCR beta chain sequences. In its TCRdb copy, this immuneACCESS table keeps in-frame sequences only and misses some clones. Where compared with another copy, unresolved V genes explain less than half of these, and the others have no known cause. V and J calls and clone size come straight from that table; D and trimming were deduced from the DNA. The sample table holds some 73,000 clones, of which about 90% were seen once. The ten largest make up about 4.1% of the sample. The donors belonged to the validation cohort of over a hundred subjects, which was separate from the roughly 670-subject first cohort. CDR1 is given as MDHEN and CDR2 as SYDVKM, both from the germline V gene. Trimming costs V 5 bases and J 8 bases, and their ends lie 16 bases apart. Taken from cysteine to phenylalanine, the CDR3 has 14 residues. Only CDR3 DNA is held: 42 bases, read in frame from base 1.

Judged by its sample share, this clone qualifies as medium-sized (0.01 to 0.1%). What this receptor recognizes is not known. Base-call qualities are not available, and no considerably larger clone is one nucleotide away. The sample was PBMCs. This receptor was obtained from a woman between 18 and 30 years old in good health and CMV-seropositive. In this chain, TRBV28 is recombined with TRBJ2-1; tentative D gene TRBD1, with 6 bases matching. The CDR3 reads CASSTPGDADEQFF. The DNA sequence is as follows: TGTGCCAGCAGTACCCCAGGGGACGCGGATGAGCAGTTCTTC.